The 15 T cell receptor beta chains reported below all come from one sample, sequenced in a study of cytomegalovirus exposure and HLA in healthy donors. Researchers ran the PCR with 60 Vbeta and 13 Jbeta primers. Method: immunoSEQ multiplex PCR; TCRdb's copy keeps in-frame clones and lacks some. The table lists 95,000 to 150,000 clones, 50% to 75% of them singletons, with about 8.3% in the top ten. The sample comprised PBMCs. The origin of the receptors is a middle-aged woman in good health and CMV-seropositive.

The chain recombines TRBV5-5 with TRBJ2-1; 9 nucleotides agree with TRBD1. The germline V gene encodes CDR1 SGHKS and CDR2 YYEKEE (reference sequence). The CDR3 runs 13 residues. V gave up 4 bases and J gave up 5 bases; unmatched junction bases: 1. The CDR3 coding sequence is TGTGCCAGCAGCCGGACAGGGGACAATGAGCAGTTCTTC. Protein product: CASSRTGDNEQFF. Full variable domain (rest looked up from reference TRBV5-5 and TRBJ2-1): DAGVTQSPTHLIKTRGQQVTLRCSPISGHKSVSWYQQVLGQGPQFIFQYYEKEERGRGNFPDRFSARQFPNYSSELNVNALLLGDSALYLCASSRTGDNEQFFGPGTRLTVL.

The V gene is TRBV7-2, the J gene TRBJ1-1; 10 bases agree with TRBD1. The CDR3 has 16 amino acids. Losses at the gene ends were 0 bases for V and 11 bases for J; bases not matched to a gene: 12. Per the germline V gene, CDR1 is SGHTA and CDR2 is FQGNSA. The CDR3 protein is CASSLAGTSGTGDAFF. CDR3 in DNA: TGTGCCAGCAGCTTAGCGGGCACCTCCGGGACAGGGGACGCTTTCTTT.

The chain is built from TRBV5-1 and TRBJ2-1; D is ambiguous. The germline CDR1 and CDR2 sequences are SGHRS and YFSETQ. This CDR3 spans 17 amino acids. V lost 4 bases, J lost 0 bases, and 17 bases lay in between. CDR3 loop: CASSLASGLSSYNEQFF. The CDR3 coding sequence is TGCGCCAGCAGCCTGGCTTCTGGGCTAAGCTCCTACAATGAGCAGTTCTTC.

This clone came up once. The rearrangement links TRBV19 to TRBJ2-1; 13 nucleotides match TRBD2. There are 15 residues in the CDR3. J gave up 8 bases and V 9 bases, and 10 bases lay outside the gene matches. CDR1 is LNHDA and CDR2 is SQIVND in the germline V gene (reference sequence). The CDR3 region has the DNA TGTGCCAGCCCCCGGACTAGCGGGAGATTACATGAGCAGTTCTTC. Protein product: CASPRTSGRLHEQFF. The entire variable domain, with the rest obtained from reference TRBV19 and TRBJ2-1, is as follows: DGGITQSPKYLFRKEGQNVTLSCEQNLNHDAMYWYRQDPGQGLRLIYYSQIVNDFQKGDIAEGYSVSREKKESFPLTVTSAQKNPTAFYLCASPRTSGRLHEQFFGPGTRLTVL.

The rearrangement joins TRBV19 to TRBJ1-1; the D gene is possibly TRBD1 (5 bases). The CDR3 is 14 amino acids. With 0 bases removed from V and 0 bases from J, the gap between germline ends came to 5 bases. Germline CDR1 is LNHDA and CDR2 is SQIVND (reference sequence). CDR3: CASSIEDMNTEAFF. DNA of the CDR3: TGTGCCAGTAGTATAGAGGACATGAACACTGAAGCTTTCTTT. Full variable domain (rest looked up from reference TRBV19 and TRBJ1-1): DGGITQSPKYLFRKEGQNVTLSCEQNLNHDAMYWYRQDPGQGLRLIYYSQIVNDFQKGDIAEGYSVSREKKESFPLTVTSAQKNPTAFYLCASSIEDMNTEAFFGQGTRLTVV.

The chain recombines TRBV7-9 with TRBJ2-2, with D perhaps TRBD1 (5 bases). V was trimmed by 4 bases and J by 4 bases, leaving 10 bases between them. The length of the CDR3 is 14 residues. Germline CDR1 is SEHNR and CDR2 is FQNEAQ (reference sequence). The CDR3 here is CASSSKGATGELFF. The CDR3 DNA reads as TGTGCCAGCAGCTCAAAAGGGGCCACCGGGGAGCTGTTTTTT.

This clone was seen a single time. The chain combines TRBV27 with TRBJ1-5; 11 bases align to TRBD1. The trim removed 2 bases at V and 0 bases at J, leaving 9 bases unmatched. There are 19 residues in the CDR3. The V gene's germline CDR1 is MNHEY and CDR2 SMNVEV (reference sequence). The CDR3 loop is CASSLIGQGAPYSNQPQHF. DNA for the CDR3: TGTGCCAGCAGTTTAATTGGACAGGGGGCCCCCTATAGCAATCAGCCCCAGCATTTT.

This sequence joins TRBV2 and TRBJ1-4, with 7 bases identical to TRBD1. The V gene end was trimmed by 6 bases and the J gene end by 3 bases; junction bases not matched to a gene: 7. Germline CDR1 and CDR2: SNHLY and FYNNEI. The length of the CDR3 is 15 residues. This CDR3 is CASRADRAANEKLFF. The CDR3 DNA reads TGTGCCAGCAGAGCTGACAGGGCAGCTAATGAAAAACTGTTTTTT.

The chain couples TRBV5-6 to TRBJ2-7; 10 nucleotides line up with TRBD1. V lost 2 bases, J lost 6 bases, and 5 bases stayed unmatched. This CDR3 is built from 14 residues. Germline values: CDR1 SGHDT, CDR2 YYEEEE. CDR3 region: CASSFRTGGSEQYF. The CDR3 nucleotides are TGTGCCAGCAGCTTCAGGACAGGGGGTTCCGAGCAGTACTTC.

The rearrangement uses TRBV28 and TRBJ2-7, with 8 bases that match TRBD1. With V trimmed by 6 bases and J by 5 bases, 12 bases remained unmatched. The CDR3 sequence is 15 residues long. CDR1 is MDHEN, CDR2 SYDVKM, per germline. The CDR3 bases are TGTGCCAGCAGCCTGGACAGGGTGTTCTTGCACGAGCAGTACTTC. Amino acid sequence: CASSLDRVFLHEQYF.

The rearrangement joins TRBV29-1 to TRBJ2-2; TRBD2 matches at 10 bases. The J segment lost 6 bases and the V segment lost 4 bases, leaving 5 bases of the junction unmatched. CDR1 and CDR2 (germline): SQVTM, ANQGSEA. This CDR3 spans 14 amino acids. The CDR3 protein is CSVVGLAGAGELFF. CDR3 in DNA: TGCAGCGTTGTCGGTCTAGCGGGGGCCGGGGAGCTGTTTTTT.

The J gene is TRBJ1-2, the V gene TRBV27, with D tentatively TRBD1 (5 bases). Germline V gene sequence: CDR1 MNHEY, CDR2 SMNVEV (reference sequence). Trimming removed 5 bases at V and 4 bases at J, with 11 bases between. This CDR3 region has 13 residues. CDR3: CASSPTTGYGYTF. The CDR3 region has the DNA TGTGCCAGCAGTCCAACTACAGGCTATGGCTACACCTTC.

The chain uses TRBV11-3 and TRBJ2-7, with TRBD1 matching over 7 bases. CDR1 is SGHNT and CDR2 is YENEEA in the germline V gene. The CDR3 sequence is 17 residues long. Trimming took 1 base from V and 0 from J; bases not matched to a gene: 9. The CDR3: CASSLVVGTAASYEQYF. DNA for the CDR3: TGTGCCAGCAGCTTAGTTGTCGGGACAGCCGCCTCCTACGAGCAGTACTTC.

This clone was detected only a few times. This chain uses TRBV11-2 with TRBJ2-1, with D possibly being TRBD2 (6 bases). V lost 1 base and J 7 bases, leaving 11 bases between the germline ends. The CDR3 totals 14 residues. Germline-derived CDR1 and CDR2 are SGHAT and FQNNGV. CDR3 sequence: CASSLGGVGNEQFF. CDR3 DNA sequence: TGTGCCAGCAGCTTAGGGGGGGTAGGGAATGAGCAGTTCTTC.

V gene TRBV5-6 combines with J gene TRBJ1-5; D is undetermined. The CDR3 is made up of 15 amino acids. The V end was cut by 4 bases, the J end by 7 bases, with 18 bases between. Per the germline V gene, CDR1 is SGHDT and CDR2 is YYEEEE. CDR3 loop: CASSLGGGPVQPQHF. CDR3 nucleotides: TGTGCCAGCAGCCTTGGAGGAGGTCCGGTCCAGCCCCAGCATTTT.